This T cell receptor beta chain was sequenced for a study of blood T cell repertoires in COVID-19. TCRdb's copy holds only in-frame clones and misses some; the assay was immunoSEQ multiplex PCR. This table has fewer than 300,000 clones, about nine tenths appearing once. V lost 0 bases to trimming and J lost 9 bases, with 7 bases between them. Germline loops: CDR1 MNHEY, CDR2 SVGEGT. This CDR3 is 12 amino acids long. The sample taken for sequencing was PBMCs or T cells enriched from blood (not recorded which). The TCR originated in a woman aged 25 to 39 who had recovered from COVID-19. The rearrangement uses TRBV6-2 or TRBV6-3 and TRBJ2-3; D not resolved. Written as DNA, the CDR3 is TGTGCCAGCAGTTACTCGACCGGGACGCAGTATTTT. Translated, it gives CASSYSTGTQYF.